The rows below give T cell receptor beta chains drawn from one sample of a study of cytomegalovirus exposure and HLA in healthy donors. The data were produced by immunoSEQ multiplex PCR, yet TCRdb's version contains in-frame clones alone and is incomplete. The table shows about 180,000 clones, with around 80% occurring only once. The sequenced sample was PBMCs. The source is a man aged 18-30 years in good health and CMV-seronegative. CDR3s include the opening cysteine and the closing phenylalanine or tryptophan. A D gene is named only where the DNA matches it firmly. Not every row has a clone size; where given, it reads once, few, many or a size class.

CDR3 protein	CDR3 DNA	CDR3 length	D gene	clone size	V gene	J gene
CASRGGQEVETQYF	TGTGCCAGCAGAGGGGGACAGGAGGTAGAGACCCAGTACTTC	14	TRBD1	-	TRBV2	TRBJ2-5
CASSQDGPGQGYYEQYF	TGCGCCAGCAGCCAAGATGGCCCGGGACAGGGATACTACGAGCAGTACTTC	17	TRBD1	-	TRBV4-1	TRBJ2-7
CASSSPSRGNIQYF	TGTGCCAGCAGCTCCCCTTCTAGGGGAAACATTCAGTACTTC	14	-	few	TRBV5-4	TRBJ2-4
CASIRSGSPIEQFF	TGTGCCAGCATAAGAAGCGGGAGTCCCATTGAGCAGTTCTTC	14	TRBD2	-	TRBV6-1	TRBJ2-1
CASSGFGTSGSGGEQYF	TGCGCCAGCAGTGGCTTTGGGACTAGCGGGAGCGGCGGCGAGCAGTACTTC	17	TRBD2	-	TRBV10-1	TRBJ2-7
CSVRTRTPDTQYF	TGCAGCGTCCGGACTAGAACTCCAGATACGCAGTATTTT	13	TRBD2	-	TRBV29-1	TRBJ2-3
CSVRTLAGAPDTQYF	TGCAGCGTCCGAACCCTAGCGGGAGCGCCAGATACGCAGTATTTT	15	TRBD2	-	TRBV29-1	TRBJ2-3
CASSRGEVSYEQYF	TGTGCCAGCAGCCGGGGGGAGGTTTCCTACGAGCAGTACTTC	14	TRBD2	once	TRBV27	TRBJ2-7
CASSLDRAYEQYF	TGCGCCAGCAGCTTGGACAGGGCCTACGAGCAGTACTTC	13	-	-	TRBV5-1	TRBJ2-7
CSVVQNGETQYF	TGCAGCGTTGTCCAAAATGGCGAGACCCAGTACTTC	12	-	-	TRBV29-1	TRBJ2-5
CASSLGQGANYGYTF	TGTGCCAGCAGCTTGGGACAGGGAGCTAACTATGGCTACACCTTC	15	TRBD1	-	TRBV7-9	TRBJ1-2
CASSGQGRAFF	TGTGCCAGCAGCGGACAGGGAAGAGCTTTCTTT	11	TRBD1	-	TRBV5-4	TRBJ1-1
CASSHTHPDSYEQYF	TGCGCCAGCAGCCACACCCACCCGGACAGTTACGAGCAGTACTTC	15	-	-	TRBV10-1	TRBJ2-7
CASSFRGTSGGLSTDTQYF	TGTGCCAGCAGCTTTAGGGGGACTAGCGGGGGACTAAGCACAGATACGCAGTATTTT	19	TRBD2	-	TRBV7-9	TRBJ2-3
CAWSVKHNQPQHF	TGTGCCTGGAGTGTGAAGCACAATCAGCCCCAGCATTTT	13	-	few	TRBV30	TRBJ1-5
CASGAGVFYEQYF	TGTGCCAGCGGAGCGGGAGTATTCTACGAGCAGTACTTC	13	TRBD2	-	TRBV6-5	TRBJ2-7
CASSLGGGAGGPYEQYF	TGCGCCAGCAGCTTGGGCGGTGGAGCGGGAGGCCCCTACGAGCAGTACTTC	17	TRBD2	-	TRBV5-1	TRBJ2-7
CATSRDTSGYEQYF	TGTGCCACCAGCAGAGATACTAGCGGCTACGAGCAGTACTTC	14	TRBD2	-	TRBV15	TRBJ2-7
CASSAARSWPQHF	TGTGCCAGCAGTGCGGCCAGGTCTTGGCCCCAGCATTTT	13	-	-	TRBV2	TRBJ1-5
CATSRDHPGRQPQHF	TGTGCCACCAGCAGAGATCACCCTGGGCGACAGCCCCAGCATTTT	15	-	-	TRBV15	TRBJ1-5
CASSRGGGTYEQYF	TGTGCCAGCAGCCGCGGGGGGGGGACCTACGAGCAGTACTTC	14	TRBD2	-	TRBV7-9	TRBJ2-7
CAWSGTSGASTDTQYF	TGTGCCTGGAGTGGAACTAGCGGGGCTAGCACAGATACGCAGTATTTT	16	TRBD2	few	TRBV30	TRBJ2-3
CASSVGPGDTYEQYF	TGTGCCAGCAGCGTAGGGCCAGGGGATACCTACGAGCAGTACTTC	15	-	-	TRBV9	TRBJ2-7
CSVGQTYNEQFF	TGCAGCGTTGGCCAGACCTACAATGAGCAGTTCTTC	12	-	once	TRBV29-1	TRBJ2-1